The 22 T cell receptor beta chains listed next were all sequenced from one sample in a study of cytomegalovirus exposure and HLA in healthy donors (dated by TCRdb to the late 2010s). The library was built by means of the immunoSEQ multiplex PCR assay. For the multiplex PCR, a mixture combining 60 forward primers for TCR Vbeta segments and 13 reverse primers for TCR Jbeta segments was used. The source is immuneACCESS, and TCRdb retained only in-frame sequences with V and J called. Part of the clones is not carried over; for the studies checked, unresolved V genes explain less than half of this, and the remainder is unexplained. The sample data list roughly 130,000 clones, and roughly 66% of these were observed just once. The ten largest clones add up to over 1.5% of the sample. Input material: PBMCs. The receptors stem from a man between 18 and 29 years old in good health and CMV-seronegative.

The J gene is TRBJ2-1, the V gene TRBV7-9, with 13 bases aligning to TRBD2. The CDR3 is made up of 16 amino acids. The V gene's germline CDR1 is SEHNR and CDR2 FQNEAQ (reference sequence). The V and J ends lost 5 bases and 7 bases, in that order; junction bases with no gene match: 8. The CDR3 is CASSLLAGGPRNEQFF. CDR3 nucleotides: TGTGCCAGCAGCCTACTAGCGGGGGGGCCTCGGAATGAGCAGTTCTTC.

The V and J genes are TRBV11-2 and TRBJ2-3, with D uncertain. V gave up 5 bases and J gave up 4 bases, with 4 bases separating them. CDR3 length: 11 amino acids. In germline, CDR1 is SGHAT, CDR2 FQNNGV. For the CDR3, the DNA is TGTGCCAGCAGCGCGGCAGATACGCAGTATTTT. This gives the protein CASSAADTQYF.

The chain couples TRBV28 to TRBJ2-7; D gene uncertain. Germline CDR1 MDHEN, CDR2 SYDVKM. CDR3 length equals 14 residues. Trimming stripped 8 bases from V and 4 bases from J, with 18 bases between. The CDR3: CASSLWRRPYEQYF. Written as DNA, the CDR3 is TGTGCCAGCTCCTTATGGCGGCGGCCATACGAGCAGTACTTC. Full variable domain (outside the CDR3, taken from reference TRBV28 and TRBJ2-7): DVKVTQSSRYLVKRTGEKVFLECVQDMDHENMFWYRQDPGLGLRLIYFSYDVKMKEKGDIPEGYSVSREKKERFSLILESASTNQTSMYLCASSLWRRPYEQYFGPGTRLTVT.

This chain connects TRBV19 to TRBJ2-6, with a weak D call TRBD1 (6 bases). This CDR3 contains 16 residues. V was shortened by 5 bases and J by 2 bases, with 13 bases between the two germline ends. Germline V lookup: CDR1 LNHDA, CDR2 SQIVND (reference sequence). The CDR3 sequence is CASSLTGNAGANVLTF. The CDR3 region has the DNA TGTGCCAGTAGTCTAACAGGGAATGCTGGGGCCAACGTCCTGACTTTC.

This rearrangement joins TRBV6-5 to TRBJ1-1, with 7 bases that match TRBD1. There are 13 residues in the CDR3. V shed 7 bases, J shed 4 bases, and the junction held 6 bases outside the gene matches. Germline CDR1 and CDR2: MNHEY and SVGAGI. This chain's CDR3 is CASTTGVGTEAFF. The CDR3 nucleotides are TGTGCCAGCACCACAGGGGTCGGCACTGAAGCTTTCTTT.

The gene calls are TRBV30 and TRBJ2-7; TRBD1 matches at 12 bases. CDR3 length equals 14 residues. Germline CDR1 GTSNPN, CDR2 SVGIG (reference sequence). J was trimmed by 5 bases and V by 8 bases; bases with no gene match: 10. CDR3 in amino acids: CAGRAGQGAHEQYF. The CDR3 nucleotides read TGTGCCGGCCGAGCGGGACAGGGGGCCCACGAGCAGTACTTC.

The chain uses TRBV19 and TRBJ2-5; D is perhaps TRBD2 (6 bases). Germline V gene data show CDR1 as LNHDA and CDR2 as SQIVND (reference sequence). V lost 7 bases to trimming and J lost 0 bases, with 9 bases between them. CDR3 size: 13 residues. CDR3 DNA sequence: TGTGCCAGTACTGGAGGGAACCAAGAGACCCAGTACTTC. It is translated as CASTGGNQETQYF.

The genes are TRBV19 and TRBJ1-1; D call uncertain. V lost 0 bases and J 6 bases, leaving 11 bases between the germline ends. The germline V gene encodes CDR1 LNHDA and CDR2 SQIVND (reference sequence). The CDR3 contains 14 residues. For the CDR3, the DNA is TGTGCCAGTAGTATAGACTGGGCAGCCCCTGAAGCTTTCTTT. Its translation: CASSIDWAAPEAFF.

V usage is TRBV19 and J usage is TRBJ1-5; no firm D call. This CDR3 spans 13 amino acids. The germline CDR1 and CDR2 sequences are LNHDA and SQIVND (reference sequence). The germline V and J ends were trimmed by 4 bases and 1 base, with 5 bases remaining between them. The CDR3 here is CASSTVSNQPQHF. In DNA, the CDR3 is TGTGCCAGTAGTACGGTCAGCAATCAGCCCCAGCATTTT.

The chain has TRBV18 and TRBJ2-5; 11 bases match TRBD1. Per the germline V gene, CDR1 is KGHSH and CDR2 is LQKENI. J was trimmed by 5 bases and V by 6 bases; bases with no gene match: 5. This CDR3 region has 14 residues. CDR3 in amino acids: CASSRTGGLETQYF. CDR3 nucleotides: TGTGCCAGCTCTCGGACAGGGGGCTTGGAGACCCAGTACTTC.

The rearrangement links TRBV6-6 to TRBJ2-1, with a weak D call TRBD2 (7 bases). V was clipped by 9 bases and J by 2 bases, with 14 bases between them. The CDR3 sequence is 14 residues long. Per the germline V gene, CDR1 is MNHNY and CDR2 is SVGAGI (reference sequence). The CDR3 is CASTGLAAYNEQFF. The CDR3 nucleotides read TGTGCCAGTACAGGGCTAGCGGCCTACAATGAGCAGTTCTTC.

The V gene is TRBV28, the J gene TRBJ2-3, with TRBD1 identical over 9 bases. This CDR3 region has 13 residues. Germline CDR1 reads MDHEN; CDR2 reads SYDVKM. Germline trimming cut 10 bases from V and 8 bases from J; bases unmatched to any gene: 10. The CDR3 protein is CAIRTGAGGTQYF. CDR3 sequence (DNA): TGTGCCATCAGGACAGGGGCAGGAGGTACGCAGTATTTT. The full variable domain, completed using reference TRBV28 and TRBJ2-3, is DVKVTQSSRYLVKRTGEKVFLECVQDMDHENMFWYRQDPGLGLRLIYFSYDVKMKEKGDIPEGYSVSREKKERFSLILESASTNQTSMYLCAIRTGAGGTQYFGPGTRLTVL.

This clone was observed a few times. The V and J genes are TRBV7-9 and TRBJ2-3, with TRBD1 matching over 8 bases. V lost 4 bases, J lost 4 bases, and 1 base stayed unmatched. This CDR3 region has 13 residues. The V gene's germline CDR1 is SEHNR and CDR2 FQNEAQ (reference sequence). CDR3 DNA sequence: TGTGCCAGCAGCTCGACAGGGGCAGATACGCAGTATTTT. This encodes CASSSTGADTQYF.

The chain joins TRBV9 to TRBJ1-2, with D possibly matching TRBD1 (6 bases). The CDR3 length is 16 residues. V was trimmed by 0 bases and J by 4 bases, leaving 16 bases between them. Per germline, CDR1 SGDLS and CDR2 YYNGEE. In DNA, the CDR3 is TGTGCCAGCAGCGTAGGGGAGGGGGGAGGCCCCTATGGCTACACCTTC. The encoded protein is CASSVGEGGGPYGYTF.

J is TRBJ2-7 and V is TRBV10-1; D is possibly TRBD1 (5 bases). Trimming removed 0 bases from V and 5 bases from J, with 11 bases in between. The CDR3 is 14 residues long. Germline loops: CDR1 WNHNN, CDR2 SYGVQD (reference sequence). The CDR3 loop reads CASSESKGWDEQYF. DNA for the CDR3: TGCGCCAGCAGTGAGTCGAAGGGGTGGGACGAGCAGTACTTC.

The chain carries TRBV6-5 and TRBJ2-7, with TRBD1 matching over 9 bases. J gave up 8 bases and V 2 bases, and 10 bases lay outside the gene matches. Germline CDR1 is MNHEY and CDR2 is SVGAGI. This CDR3 contains 15 residues. The CDR3 loop reads CASSYMGQGSKKQYF. CDR3 sequence (DNA): TGTGCCAGCAGTTACATGGGACAGGGCTCCAAGAAGCAGTACTTC.

The chain couples TRBV19 to TRBJ1-1; 7 bases map to TRBD1. The germline V gene has CDR1 LNHDA and CDR2 SQIVND (reference sequence). CDR3 length: 14 residues. Unmatched junction bases numbered 4, after V lost 6 bases and J lost 0 bases. The CDR3 region is CASRPGQLNTEAFF. The CDR3 DNA reads TGTGCCAGTAGGCCGGGACAGTTGAACACTGAAGCTTTCTTT.

CDR3 sequence (DNA): TGTGCCAGCAGCGTATCGGGCGGGGCGAACACCGGGGAGCTGTTTTTT. This codes for CASSVSGGANTGELFF. The gene calls are TRBV9 and TRBJ2-2; tentative D call: TRBD2 (6 bases). The CDR3 loop spans 16 amino acids. Trimming removed 1 base from V and 0 bases from J, with 10 bases in between. Germline V gene sequence: CDR1 SGDLS, CDR2 YYNGEE.

The V and J genes are TRBV2 and TRBJ2-7; D gene uncertain. The CDR3 loop spans 14 amino acids. The germline CDR1 and CDR2 sequences are SNHLY and FYNNEI. V was trimmed by 8 bases and J by 0 bases, leaving 14 bases between them. This chain's CDR3 is CASFPARSSYEQYF. The CDR3 DNA is TGTGCCAGCTTTCCAGCGAGGAGCTCCTACGAGCAGTACTTC.

V usage is TRBV6-1 and J usage is TRBJ1-5; D unresolved. In germline, CDR1 is MNHNS, CDR2 SASEGT. V shed 8 bases and J shed 4 bases, with 12 bases lying between them. This CDR3 is 13 amino acids long. Written as DNA, the CDR3 is TGTGCCAGCGAGGTACGTCAAAATCAGCCCCAGCATTTT. This encodes CASEVRQNQPQHF.

The chain links TRBV5-6 to TRBJ2-7; 8 nucleotides agree with TRBD1. CDR1 SGHDT and CDR2 YYEEEE come from the germline V gene. Trimming removed 4 bases from V and 6 bases from J; junction bases left unmatched: 9. The length of the CDR3 is 14 residues. The CDR3 loop is CASSLGGQAPEQYF. The CDR3 region has the DNA TGTGCCAGCAGCCTCGGGGGACAGGCTCCCGAGCAGTACTTC. Combining the CDR3 with reference TRBV5-6 and TRBJ2-7 gives the whole variable domain DAGVTQSPTHLIKTRGQQVTLRCSPKSGHDTVSWYQQALGQGPQFIFQYYEEEERQRGNFPDRFSGHQFPNYSSELNVNALLLGDSALYLCASSLGGQAPEQYFGPGTRLTVT.

The genes are TRBV29-1 and TRBJ1-2, with D hard to call. The CDR3 is 11 residues long. CDR1 SQVTM and CDR2 ANQGSEA come from the germline V gene. Trimming left V 3 bases short and J 6 bases short, with 8 bases between. The CDR3 loop is CSVDVRDGYTF. In DNA, the CDR3 is TGCAGCGTTGACGTGAGGGATGGCTACACCTTC. The entire variable domain, with the rest obtained from reference TRBV29-1 and TRBJ1-2, is as follows: SAVISQKPSRDICQRGTSLTIQCQVDSQVTMMFWYRQQPGQSLTLIATANQGSEATYESGFVIDKFPISRPNLTFSTLTVSNMSPEDSSIYLCSVDVRDGYTFGSGTRLTVV.